A selection of T cell receptor beta chains follows, all from one sample in a study of blood T cells in healthy people across ages. MiXCR, applied by TCRdb to the 5' RACE reads, yields one record per CDR3 protein. The sample contains about 600,000 distinct CDR3 sequences, around 50% of which appear only once. The sample taken for sequencing was blood. These receptors all stem from a man older than 75 in good health. Each CDR3 is given with its conserved first and last residue. Fields, in order: J gene, clone size, D gene, V gene, CDR3 protein, CDR3 DNA. The D gene is left open where the match is weak. Not every row has a clone size; where given, it reads once, few, many or a size class.

TRBJ2-3	NA	TRBD1	TRBV15	CATSRRQGLTDTQYF	TGTGCCACCAGCAGAAGACAGGGGCTCACAGATACGCAGTATTTT
TRBJ2-3	NA	TRBD1	TRBV6-5	CASSRSGTVPTDTQYF	TGTGCCAGCAGTAGGTCCGGGACAGTGCCCACAGATACGCAGTATTTT
TRBJ2-1	many	NA	TRBV6-5	CASSDPGDNEQFF	TGTGCCAGCAGTGACCCTGGAGACAATGAGCAGTTCTTC
TRBJ2-4	NA	NA	TRBV12-3/TRBV12-4	CASSLSASKNIQYF	TGTGCCAGCAGTTTATCGGCGTCCAAAAACATTCAGTACTTC
TRBJ2-1	NA	TRBD1	TRBV5-5	CASSQLGQGIDEQFF	TGTGCCAGCAGCCAACTGGGACAGGGAATCGACGAGCAGTTCTTC
TRBJ2-6	NA	TRBD2	TRBV9	CASSSGLAGLGSGANVLTF	TGTGCCAGCAGCTCGGGACTAGCGGGGTTGGGCTCTGGGGCCAACGTCCTGACTTTC
TRBJ2-5	NA	TRBD2	TRBV5-1	CASSLLAGVRETQYF	TGCGCCAGCAGCTTGCTAGCGGGAGTCAGAGAGACCCAGTACTTC
TRBJ2-7	many	TRBD1	TRBV10-2	CASSPGQVKLYEQYF	TGCGCCAGCAGTCCTGGACAGGTGAAACTCTACGAGCAGTACTTC
TRBJ2-5	NA	NA	TRBV11-2	CASSSSQTETQYF	TGTGCTAGCAGCTCCTCCCAAACAGAGACCCAGTACTTC
TRBJ2-5	once	TRBD2	TRBV5-5	CASSYPTSEETQYF	TGTGCCAGCAGCTACCCGACTAGCGAGGAGACCCAGTACTTC
TRBJ1-2	NA	TRBD1	TRBV10-3	CAISDLNSGTGKNYGYTF	TGTGCCATCAGTGATCTTAATTCTGGGACAGGGAAGAACTATGGCTACACCTTC
TRBJ1-2	NA	NA	TRBV7-2	CASSLQQHYGYTF	TGTGCCAGCAGCTTACAACAGCACTATGGCTACACCTTC
TRBJ2-3	many	TRBD1	TRBV9	CASSVLGQASTDTQYF	TGTGCCAGCAGCGTTCTGGGACAGGCTAGCACAGATACGCAGTATTTT
TRBJ2-1	NA	NA	TRBV7-2	CASSSTREVQFF	TGTGCCAGCAGCTCAACACGAGAGGTGCAGTTCTTC
TRBJ2-7	NA	NA	TRBV5-1	CASSLYQEKGYEQYF	TGCGCCAGCAGCTTGTATCAGGAGAAGGGCTACGAGCAGTACTTC
TRBJ2-3	once	TRBD1	TRBV2	CASSSTGGEGSDTQYF	TGTGCCAGCAGTTCAACAGGGGGCGAAGGATCCGATACGCAGTATTTT
TRBJ2-3	NA	NA	TRBV4-2	CASSETTTGTQYF	TGTGCCAGCAGCGAGACTACGACAGGTACGCAGTATTTT
TRBJ1-6	once	TRBD1	TRBV5-1	CASSLVTGGGSPLHF	TGCGCCAGCAGCTTGGTGACAGGGGGAGGTTCACCCCTCCACTTT
TRBJ2-7	NA	TRBD2	TRBV3-1	CASSRPGGEQYF	TGTGCCAGCAGCCGCCCGGGGGGTGAGCAGTACTTC
TRBJ2-5	NA	TRBD2	TRBV7-2	CASSLRPSGRADETQYF	TGTGCCAGCAGCTTACGTCCTAGCGGGAGGGCGGATGAGACCCAGTACTTC
TRBJ2-3	NA	NA	TRBV12-3/TRBV12-4	CAGRAADTQYF	TGTGCCGGCAGGGCCGCAGATACGCAGTATTTT
TRBJ2-7	NA	NA	TRBV7-9	CASSPRLSGDEQYF	TGTGCCAGCAGCCCCCGATTAAGCGGCGACGAGCAGTACTTC